The 27 T cell receptor beta chains listed next were all sequenced from one sample in a study of shared clonotypes between healthy human individuals. The protocol was immunoSEQ multiplex PCR, while the TCRdb copy is restricted to in-frame clones and leaves out a portion. Of roughly 2.6 million clones in the sample, roughly 92% were seen once. The sequencing input was naive CD4+ T cells sorted from blood. Regarding subset: CD45RA+ positively selected. These receptors were obtained from a man younger than 30 in good health.

The CDR3 DNA reads TGTGCCAGCAGCAAGGGACAGAGTGGATCCAAGGAGACCCAGTACTTC. This encodes CASSKGQSGSKETQYF. The chain has TRBV9 and TRBJ2-5; 7 bases line up with TRBD1. Per germline, CDR1 SGDLS and CDR2 YYNGEE. Unmatched junction bases numbered 14, after V lost 4 bases and J lost 5 bases. The CDR3 is 16 amino acids.

The rearrangement uses TRBV2 and TRBJ1-3; 7 bases match TRBD1. Germline-derived CDR1 and CDR2 are SNHLY and FYNNEI. After removal of 6 bases from V and 3 bases from J, the junction contained 8 bases not matched to a gene. This CDR3 spans 15 amino acids. CDR3 in amino acids: CASSPQTGDGNTIYF. CDR3 coding DNA: TGTGCCAGCAGCCCACAAACAGGGGATGGAAACACCATATATTTT.

Note on this clone: Germline and junction disagree at one end, which may indicate a read error. The CDR3 loop reads CATSGGSGANVLTF. CDR3 DNA sequence: TGCGCCACCAGCGGAGGCTCTGGGGCCAACGTCCTGACTTTC. The chain joins TRBV5-1 to TRBJ2-6; D is possibly TRBD2 (5 bases). Germline values: CDR1 SGHRS, CDR2 YFSETQ. This CDR3 has 14 residues.

The chain employs TRBV19 and TRBJ2-5, with D perhaps given as TRBD1 or TRBD2 (5 bases each). The V gene's germline CDR1 is LNHDA and CDR2 SQIVND (reference sequence). The CDR3 is 14 residues long. Trimming cost V 7 bases and J 7 bases, with 19 bases left between them. DNA of the CDR3: TGTGCCAGTAACTCTCCGGGACGATACCCGACCCAGTACTTC. Translation gives CASNSPGRYPTQYF.

Remarks on this clone: This same CDR3 is encoded by further DNA sequences in the sample. This chain connects TRBV11-2 to TRBJ2-5; TRBD2 matches 8 bases. With 3 bases clipped from V and 2 bases from J, the junction kept 2 bases outside the gene matches. This CDR3 has 14 amino acids. Per germline, CDR1 SGHAT and CDR2 FQNNGV. Here the CDR3 DNA reads TGTGCCAGCAGCTTCGGCGGGGGGCAAGAGACCCAGTACTTC. Translated, it gives CASSFGGGQETQYF.

This clone was counted once. At the DNA level, this CDR3 is encoded by other sequences in the same sample as well. The rearrangement links TRBV5-1 to TRBJ1-4, with D possibly TRBD1 on 5 matching bases. V was clipped by 1 base and J by 4 bases, with 8 bases between them. This CDR3 spans 14 amino acids. Germline V gene sequence: CDR1 SGHRS, CDR2 YFSETQ. CDR3 amino acids: CASSLWGGNEKLFF. In DNA, the CDR3 is TGCGCCAGCAGCTTGTGGGGGGGTAATGAAAAACTGTTTTTT.

This clone was seen only a few times. The genes are TRBV4-1 and TRBJ1-1; D call uncertain. Germline V gene lookup returns CDR1 MGHRA and CDR2 YSYEKL. The CDR3 runs to 15 residues. Deletions cut 1 base from V and 0 bases from J, with 9 bases between. CDR3 region: CASSQGVSMNTEAFF. DNA of the CDR3: TGCGCCAGCAGCCAAGGGGTGTCCATGAACACTGAAGCTTTCTTT.

The V gene is TRBV28, the J gene TRBJ1-4; tentatively, D is TRBD1 (5 bases). This CDR3 comprises 14 residues. From germline, CDR1 is MDHEN and CDR2 SYDVKM. Trimming left V 5 bases short and J 3 bases short, with 10 bases between. Written as DNA, the CDR3 is TGTGCCAGCAGTCCGCGGGGCCCTAATGAAAAACTGTTTTTT. Amino acids: CASSPRGPNEKLFF.

The chain employs TRBV7-2 and TRBJ2-3; D unclear. This CDR3 is built from 16 residues. The germline V gene encodes CDR1 SGHTA and CDR2 FQGNSA. The V gene lost 2 bases and the J gene lost 3 bases, with 15 bases spanning the gap. The CDR3 region is CASSLSGTRATDTQYF. DNA of the CDR3: TGTGCCAGCAGCTTATCAGGAACTCGGGCTACAGATACGCAGTATTTT.

The CDR3 DNA sequence: TGTGCCAGCAGTGAACGGGACGGGTCACCCCTCCACTTT. Its protein is CASSERDGSPLHF. The rearrangement uses TRBV25-1 and TRBJ1-6, with D maybe TRBD1 (5 bases). Germline CDR1 and CDR2: MGHDK and SYGVNS. The CDR3 is 13 residues long. V dropped 2 bases and J dropped 10 bases, with 9 bases sitting between them.

This clone was recorded once. The rearrangement links TRBV18 to TRBJ2-5, with D tentatively TRBD1 (6 bases). Trimming removed 4 bases at V and 2 bases at J, with 14 bases between. The CDR3 has 15 amino acids. Germline lookup yields CDR1 KGHSH and CDR2 LQKENI. CDR3 DNA: TGTGCCAGCTCACAAACGACAGGTTTGCAAGAGACCCAGTACTTC. It translates to CASSQTTGLQETQYF.

The chain employs TRBV7-2 and TRBJ1-1, with TRBD1 identical over 7 bases. The CDR3 sequence is 18 residues long. The V and J ends lost 2 bases and 1 base, in that order; junction bases with no gene match: 13. Germline loops: CDR1 SGHTA, CDR2 FQGNSA. The CDR3 nucleotides are TGTGCCAGCAGCTTACTGCTACACAGGGGAGGTGGGAACACTGAAGCTTTCTTT. As protein: CASSLLLHRGGGNTEAFF. The entire variable domain, with the rest obtained from reference TRBV7-2 and TRBJ1-1, is as follows: GAGVSQSPSNKVTEKGKDVELRCDPISGHTALYWYRQSLGQGLEFLIYFQGNSAPDKSGLPSDRFSAERTGGSVSTLTIQRTQQEDSAVYLCASSLLLHRGGGNTEAFFGQGTRLTVV.

The table lists this clone with a count of one. The chain has TRBV5-1 and TRBJ1-6, with TRBD1 identical over 12 bases. J lost 7 bases, V lost 0 bases, and 5 bases had no gene match. The germline V gene encodes CDR1 SGHRS and CDR2 YFSETQ. This CDR3 spans 17 amino acids. The CDR3 DNA follows: TGCGCCAGCAGCTTGGTTGGGACAGGGGGCTTGAATTCACCCCTCCACTTT. It is translated as CASSLVGTGGLNSPLHF.

The chain has TRBV2 and TRBJ2-7; tentative D call: TRBD2 (5 bases). In germline, CDR1 is SNHLY, CDR2 FYNNEI. Trimming stripped 5 bases from V and 6 bases from J, with 17 bases between. This CDR3 is 14 amino acids long. The CDR3 here is CASSRRGFAGEQYF. The CDR3 DNA reads TGTGCCAGCAGTCGACGTGGGTTCGCGGGCGAGCAGTACTTC.

The chain combines TRBV7-3 with TRBJ2-4; 14 bases match TRBD2. Trimming at V came to 3 bases and at J to 1 base, leaving 2 bases not matched to a gene. CDR1 SGHTA and CDR2 FQGTGA come from the germline V gene. The CDR3 loop spans 17 amino acids. The CDR3 sequence is CASSFGLAGGAKNIQYF. CDR3 nucleotide sequence: TGTGCCAGCAGCTTCGGACTAGCGGGGGGCGCCAAAAACATTCAGTACTTC. Full variable domain (missing parts from reference TRBV7-3 and TRBJ2-4): GAGVSQTPSNKVTEKGKYVELRCDPISGHTALYWYRQSLGQGPEFLIYFQGTGAADDSGLPNDRFFAVRPEGSVSTLKIQRTERGDSAVYLCASSFGLAGGAKNIQYFGAGTRLSVL.

With respect to this clone: The sample has other DNA sequences that encode this CDR3 too. The chain combines TRBV6-1 with TRBJ1-2; D unresolved. V dropped 2 bases and J dropped 4 bases, with 8 bases sitting between them. CDR3 length: 13 residues. Germline V gene data show CDR1 as MNHNS and CDR2 as SASEGT. CDR3 residues: CASSESGGYGYTF. The CDR3 DNA is TGTGCCAGCAGTGAATCAGGCGGCTATGGCTACACCTTC.

The gene calls are TRBV7-9 and TRBJ2-5; 8 bases are shared with TRBD1. The trim removed 2 bases at V and 5 bases at J, leaving 7 bases unmatched. The CDR3 covers 15 residues. The V gene's germline CDR1 is SEHNR and CDR2 FQNEAQ (reference sequence). The CDR3: CASSLQGAGWETQYF. The CDR3 DNA follows: TGTGCCAGCAGCTTACAGGGGGCTGGATGGGAGACCCAGTACTTC.

The V call is TRBV10-1, the J call TRBJ2-1; 7 nucleotides align to TRBD2. CDR3 length: 15 residues. Germline V gives CDR1 WNHNN, CDR2 SYGVQD (reference sequence). With 5 bases clipped from V and 2 bases from J, the junction kept 6 bases outside the gene matches. The CDR3 here is CASSTAGVPYNEQFF. The CDR3 DNA follows: TGCGCCAGCAGTACCGCGGGAGTCCCCTACAATGAGCAGTTCTTC.

The chain joins TRBV10-3 to TRBJ1-3; unclear D gene. The CDR3 has 14 amino acids. The V and J ends lost 6 bases and 1 base respectively, with 10 bases between them. The germline V gene encodes CDR1 ENHRY and CDR2 SYGVKD. The CDR3 sequence: CAIRGAGSGNTIYF. The CDR3 bases are TGTGCCATCAGGGGAGCGGGGTCTGGAAACACCATATATTTT.

A remark on this clone: Other nucleotide sequences from this sample produce the same CDR3. The chain joins TRBV20-1 to TRBJ2-7; the D is unclear. Germline V lookup: CDR1 DFQATT, CDR2 SNEGSKA (reference sequence). The V end was cut by 3 bases, the J end by 6 bases, with 6 bases between. This CDR3 region has 10 residues. The CDR3 region has the DNA TGCAGTGCTAGCGTGGGCGAGCAGTACTTC. It yields the protein CSASVGEQYF.

V is TRBV5-6 and J is TRBJ1-1, with TRBD1 as a possible D gene (5 bases). Trimming removed 1 base from V and 4 bases from J, with 17 bases in between. The CDR3 covers 16 residues. The germline CDR1 and CDR2 sequences are SGHDT and YYEEEE. CDR3 region: CASSLKRDVTLTEAFF. In DNA form, the CDR3 reads TGTGCCAGCAGCTTGAAGAGGGACGTTACGCTCACTGAAGCTTTCTTT.

The V gene is TRBV18, the J gene TRBJ1-5; D is unresolved. Trimming stripped 6 bases from V and 0 bases from J, with 9 bases between. The germline V gene encodes CDR1 KGHSH and CDR2 LQKENI. The CDR3 consists of 14 residues. This CDR3 is CASSPYHSNQPQHF. The CDR3 DNA sequence: TGTGCCAGCTCGCCTTATCATAGCAATCAGCCCCAGCATTTT.

This chain uses TRBV2 with TRBJ1-1; D not resolved. The CDR3 loop spans 14 amino acids. Germline V gene data show CDR1 as SNHLY and CDR2 as FYNNEI. The V gene lost 5 bases and the J gene lost 0 bases, with 10 bases spanning the gap. This chain's CDR3 is CASSRIFMNTEAFF. The CDR3 coding sequence is TGTGCCAGCAGTAGAATATTTATGAACACTGAAGCTTTCTTT. The variable domain in full, completed from reference TRBV2 and TRBJ1-1, reads EPEVTQTPSHQVTQMGQEVILRCVPISNHLYFYWYRQILGQKVEFLVSFYNNEISEKSEIFDDQFSVERPDGSNFTLKIRSTKLEDSAMYFCASSRIFMNTEAFFGQGTRLTVV.

The V gene is TRBV19, the J gene TRBJ1-6, with 9 bases lining up with TRBD1. The length of the CDR3 is 14 residues. The germline V gene has CDR1 LNHDA and CDR2 SQIVND (reference sequence). The trim removed 6 bases at V and 7 bases at J, leaving 4 bases unmatched. CDR3 sequence (DNA): TGTGCCAGTAGCAAGGACAGGGGAAATTCACCCCTCCACTTT. It yields the protein CASSKDRGNSPLHF.

The chain uses TRBV28 and TRBJ2-2, with D maybe TRBD2 (6 bases). Germline CDR1 reads MDHEN; CDR2 reads SYDVKM. This CDR3 spans 16 amino acids. V was shortened by 6 bases and J by 4 bases, with 18 bases between the two germline ends. CDR3 sequence reads: CASRGGPGYGTGELFF. The CDR3 DNA reads TGTGCCAGCAGGGGGGGTCCGGGGTACGGCACCGGGGAGCTGTTTTTT.

The rearrangement joins TRBV25-1 to TRBJ2-7; no clear D. Deletions cut 2 bases from V and 1 base from J, with 15 bases between. The CDR3 has 16 amino acids. The germline V gene encodes CDR1 MGHDK and CDR2 SYGVNS. Here the CDR3 DNA reads TGTGCCAGCAGTGAAGGGCCCCGCAGCCTTTCCTACGAGCAGTACTTC. Its protein is CASSEGPRSLSYEQYF.

The chain carries TRBV27 and TRBJ2-1; D remains ambiguous. V was clipped by 5 bases and J by 7 bases, with 15 bases between them. The CDR3 is 14 amino acids. CDR1 and CDR2 from the germline V gene are MNHEY and SMNVEV (reference sequence). DNA for the CDR3: TGTGCCAGCAGTCCAGCCGGCATCTCAAATGAGCAGTTCTTC. It yields the protein CASSPAGISNEQFF.